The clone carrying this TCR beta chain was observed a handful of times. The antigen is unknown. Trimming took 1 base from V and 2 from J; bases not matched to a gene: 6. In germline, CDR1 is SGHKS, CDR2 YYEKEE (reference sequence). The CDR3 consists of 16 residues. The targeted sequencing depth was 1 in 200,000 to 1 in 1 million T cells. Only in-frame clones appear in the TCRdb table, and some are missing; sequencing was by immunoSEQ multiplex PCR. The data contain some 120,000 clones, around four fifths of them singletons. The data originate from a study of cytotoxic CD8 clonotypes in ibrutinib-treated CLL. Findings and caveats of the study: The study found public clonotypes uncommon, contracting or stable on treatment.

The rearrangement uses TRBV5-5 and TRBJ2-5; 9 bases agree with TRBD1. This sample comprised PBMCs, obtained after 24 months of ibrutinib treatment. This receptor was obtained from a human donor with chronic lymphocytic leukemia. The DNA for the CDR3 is TGTGCCAGCAGCTTGTCTGGGACAGGGTCGCAAGAGACCCAGTACTTC. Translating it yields CASSLSGTGSQETQYF.